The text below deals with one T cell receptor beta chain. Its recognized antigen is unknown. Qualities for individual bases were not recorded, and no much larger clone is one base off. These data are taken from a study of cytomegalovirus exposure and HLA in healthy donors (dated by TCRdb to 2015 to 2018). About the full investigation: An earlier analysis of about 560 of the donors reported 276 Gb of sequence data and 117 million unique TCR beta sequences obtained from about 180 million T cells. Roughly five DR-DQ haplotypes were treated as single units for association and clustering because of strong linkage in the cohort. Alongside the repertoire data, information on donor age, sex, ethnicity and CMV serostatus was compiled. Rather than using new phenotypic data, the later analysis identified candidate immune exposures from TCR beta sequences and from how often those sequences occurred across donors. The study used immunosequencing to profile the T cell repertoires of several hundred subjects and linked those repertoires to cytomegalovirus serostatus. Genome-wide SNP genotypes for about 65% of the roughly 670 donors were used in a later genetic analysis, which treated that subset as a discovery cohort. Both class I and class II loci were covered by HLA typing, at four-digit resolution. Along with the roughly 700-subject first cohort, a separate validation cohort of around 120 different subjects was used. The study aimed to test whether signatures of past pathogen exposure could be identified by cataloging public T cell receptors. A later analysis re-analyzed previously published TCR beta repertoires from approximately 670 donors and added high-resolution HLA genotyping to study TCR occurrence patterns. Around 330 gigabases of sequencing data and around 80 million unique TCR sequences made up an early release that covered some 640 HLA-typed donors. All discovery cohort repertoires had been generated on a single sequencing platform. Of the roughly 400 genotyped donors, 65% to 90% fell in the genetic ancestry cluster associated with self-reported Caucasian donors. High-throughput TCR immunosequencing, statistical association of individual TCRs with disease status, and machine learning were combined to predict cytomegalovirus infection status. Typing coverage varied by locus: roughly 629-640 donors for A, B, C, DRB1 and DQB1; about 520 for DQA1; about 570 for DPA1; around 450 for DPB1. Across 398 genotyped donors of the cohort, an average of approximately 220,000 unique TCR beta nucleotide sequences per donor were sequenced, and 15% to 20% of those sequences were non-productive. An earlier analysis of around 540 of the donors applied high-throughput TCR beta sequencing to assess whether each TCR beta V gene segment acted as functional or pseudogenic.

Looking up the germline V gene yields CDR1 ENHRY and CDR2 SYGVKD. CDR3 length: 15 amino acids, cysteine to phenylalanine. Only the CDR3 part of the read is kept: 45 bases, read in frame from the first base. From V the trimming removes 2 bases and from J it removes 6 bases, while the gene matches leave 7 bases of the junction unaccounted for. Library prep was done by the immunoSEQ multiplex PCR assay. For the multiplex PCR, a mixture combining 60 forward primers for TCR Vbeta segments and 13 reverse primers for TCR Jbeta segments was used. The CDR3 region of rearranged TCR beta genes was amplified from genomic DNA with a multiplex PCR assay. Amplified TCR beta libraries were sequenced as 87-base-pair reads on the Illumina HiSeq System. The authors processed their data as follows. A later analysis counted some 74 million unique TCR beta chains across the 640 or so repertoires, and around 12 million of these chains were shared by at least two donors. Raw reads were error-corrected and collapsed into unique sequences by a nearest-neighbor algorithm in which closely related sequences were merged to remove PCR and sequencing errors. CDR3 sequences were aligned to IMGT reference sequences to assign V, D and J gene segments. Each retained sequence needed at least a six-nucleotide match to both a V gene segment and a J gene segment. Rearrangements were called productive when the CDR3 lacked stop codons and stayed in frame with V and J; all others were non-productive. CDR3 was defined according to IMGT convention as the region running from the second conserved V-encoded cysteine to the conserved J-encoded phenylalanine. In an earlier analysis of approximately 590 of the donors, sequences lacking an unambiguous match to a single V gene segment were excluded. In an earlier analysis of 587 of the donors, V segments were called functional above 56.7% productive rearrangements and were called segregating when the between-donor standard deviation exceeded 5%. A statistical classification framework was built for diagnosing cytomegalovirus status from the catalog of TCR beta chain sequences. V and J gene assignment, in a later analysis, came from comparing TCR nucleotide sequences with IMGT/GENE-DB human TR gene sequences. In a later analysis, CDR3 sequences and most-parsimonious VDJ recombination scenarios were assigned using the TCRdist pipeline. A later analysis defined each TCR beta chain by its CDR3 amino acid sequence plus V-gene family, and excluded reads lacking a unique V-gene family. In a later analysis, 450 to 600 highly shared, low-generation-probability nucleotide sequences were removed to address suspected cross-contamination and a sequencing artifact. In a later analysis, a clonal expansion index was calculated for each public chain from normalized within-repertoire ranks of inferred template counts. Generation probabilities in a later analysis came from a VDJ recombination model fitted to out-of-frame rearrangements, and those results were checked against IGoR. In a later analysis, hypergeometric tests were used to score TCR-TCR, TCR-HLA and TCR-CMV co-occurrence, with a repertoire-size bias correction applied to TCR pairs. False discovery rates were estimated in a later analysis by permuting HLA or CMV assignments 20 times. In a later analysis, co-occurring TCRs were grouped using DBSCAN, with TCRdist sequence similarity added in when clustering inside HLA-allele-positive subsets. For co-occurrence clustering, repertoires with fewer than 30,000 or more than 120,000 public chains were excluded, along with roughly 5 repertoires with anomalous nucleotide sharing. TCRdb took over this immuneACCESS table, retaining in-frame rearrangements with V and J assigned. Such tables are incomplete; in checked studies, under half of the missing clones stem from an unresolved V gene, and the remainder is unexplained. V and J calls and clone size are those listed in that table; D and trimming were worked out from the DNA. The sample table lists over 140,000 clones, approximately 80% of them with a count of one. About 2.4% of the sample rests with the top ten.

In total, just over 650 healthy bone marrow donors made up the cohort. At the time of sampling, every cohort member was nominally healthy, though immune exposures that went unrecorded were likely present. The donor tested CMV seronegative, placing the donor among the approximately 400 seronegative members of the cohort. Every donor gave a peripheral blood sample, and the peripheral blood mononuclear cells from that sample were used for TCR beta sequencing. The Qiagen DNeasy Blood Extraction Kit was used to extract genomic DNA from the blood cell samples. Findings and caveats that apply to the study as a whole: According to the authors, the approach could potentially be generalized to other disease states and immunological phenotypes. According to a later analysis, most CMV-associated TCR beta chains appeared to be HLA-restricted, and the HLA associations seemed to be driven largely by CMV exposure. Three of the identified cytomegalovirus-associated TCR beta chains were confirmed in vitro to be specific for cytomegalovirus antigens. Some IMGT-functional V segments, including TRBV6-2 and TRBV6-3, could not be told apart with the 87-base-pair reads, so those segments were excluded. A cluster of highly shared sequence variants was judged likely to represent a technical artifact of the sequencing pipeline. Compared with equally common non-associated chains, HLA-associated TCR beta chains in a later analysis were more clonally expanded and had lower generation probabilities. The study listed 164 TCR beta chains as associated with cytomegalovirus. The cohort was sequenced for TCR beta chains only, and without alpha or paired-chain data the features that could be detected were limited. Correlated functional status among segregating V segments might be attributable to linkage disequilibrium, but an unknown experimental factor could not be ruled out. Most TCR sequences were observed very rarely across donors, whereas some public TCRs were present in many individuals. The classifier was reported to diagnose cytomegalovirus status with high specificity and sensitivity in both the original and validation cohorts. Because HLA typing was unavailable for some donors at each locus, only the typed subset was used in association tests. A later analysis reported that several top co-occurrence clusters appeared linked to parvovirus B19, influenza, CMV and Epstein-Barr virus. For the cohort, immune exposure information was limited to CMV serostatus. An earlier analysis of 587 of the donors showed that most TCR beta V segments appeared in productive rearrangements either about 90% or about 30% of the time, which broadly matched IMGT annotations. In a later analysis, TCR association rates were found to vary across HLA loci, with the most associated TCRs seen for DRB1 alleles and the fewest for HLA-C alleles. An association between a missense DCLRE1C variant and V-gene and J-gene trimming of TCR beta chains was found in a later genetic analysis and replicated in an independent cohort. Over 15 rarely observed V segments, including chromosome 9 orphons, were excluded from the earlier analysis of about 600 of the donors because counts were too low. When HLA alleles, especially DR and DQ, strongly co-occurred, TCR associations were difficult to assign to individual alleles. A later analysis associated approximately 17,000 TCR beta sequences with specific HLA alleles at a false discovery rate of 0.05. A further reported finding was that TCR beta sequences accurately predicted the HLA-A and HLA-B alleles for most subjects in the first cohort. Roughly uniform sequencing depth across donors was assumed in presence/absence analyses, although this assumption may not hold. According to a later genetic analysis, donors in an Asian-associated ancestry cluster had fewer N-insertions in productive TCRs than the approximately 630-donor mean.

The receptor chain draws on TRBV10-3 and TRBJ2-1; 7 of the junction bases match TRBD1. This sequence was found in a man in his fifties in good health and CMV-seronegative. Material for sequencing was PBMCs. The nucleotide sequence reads TGTGCCATCAGTGAGCAGAACTCAGGGGGCAATGAGCAGTTCTTC. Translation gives CAISEQNSGGNEQFF.